The T cell receptor (beta chain) under discussion was sequenced for a study of shared clonotypes between healthy human individuals. Study at large: In total, the donors were two women and a few men aged 18 to 49. General observations from the study: Few donors restricted represented genetic and exposure-history diversity.

Turning to this clone: Antigen: not known.

In the sorted-subset replicate PCRs, around 0.2 ug DNA, tens of thousands of T cell genomes, was used. In the study's own analysis: Filtering of immunoSEQ junctional sequences could not match full-length read filtering. Data came from immunoSEQ multiplex PCR; TCRdb stores just in-frame clones and leaves some out. V, J and clone size reflect that table, while D and trimming were determined from the DNA. The sample holds roughly 1,800,000 clones, about 95% seen once. Terminally differentiated effector memory CD45RA+ cells were excluded by CCR7 positive selection of CD45RO-negative cells. The sequence derives from a young man in good health. The sample comprised naive CD8+ T cells sorted from blood.

DNA of the CDR3: TGCAGCGTCATCGGACTAGGCAAGAACACCGGGGAGCTGTTTTTT. It translates to CSVIGLGKNTGELFF. The V and J genes are TRBV29-1 and TRBJ2-2; 7 nucleotides line up with TRBD2. The CDR3 is made up of 15 amino acids. Germline CDR1 reads SQVTM; CDR2 reads ANQGSEA. Trimming cost V 6 bases and J 1 base; bases outside gene matches: 8.